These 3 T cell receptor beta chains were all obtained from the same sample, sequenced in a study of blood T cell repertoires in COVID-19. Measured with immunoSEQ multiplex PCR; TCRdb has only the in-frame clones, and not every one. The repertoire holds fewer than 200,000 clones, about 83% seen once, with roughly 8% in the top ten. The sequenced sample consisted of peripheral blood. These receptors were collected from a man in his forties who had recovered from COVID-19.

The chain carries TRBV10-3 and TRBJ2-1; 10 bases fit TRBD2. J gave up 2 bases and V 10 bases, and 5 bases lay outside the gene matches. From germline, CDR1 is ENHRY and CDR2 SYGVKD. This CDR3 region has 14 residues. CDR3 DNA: TGTGCCACCTCCGGGACTAGCGCCTACAATGAGCAGTTCTTC. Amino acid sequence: CATSGTSAYNEQFF.

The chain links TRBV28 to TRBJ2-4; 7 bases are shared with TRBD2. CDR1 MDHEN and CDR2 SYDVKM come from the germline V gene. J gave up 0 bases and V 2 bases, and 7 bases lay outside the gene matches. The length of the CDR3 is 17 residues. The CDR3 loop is CASSLPQSSGAKNIQYF. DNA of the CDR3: TGTGCCAGCAGTTTACCCCAATCTAGCGGAGCCAAAAACATTCAGTACTTC. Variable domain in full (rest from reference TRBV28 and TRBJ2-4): DVKVTQSSRYLVKRTGEKVFLECVQDMDHENMFWYRQDPGLGLRLIYFSYDVKMKEKGDIPEGYSVSREKKERFSLILESASTNQTSMYLCASSLPQSSGAKNIQYFGAGTRLSVL.

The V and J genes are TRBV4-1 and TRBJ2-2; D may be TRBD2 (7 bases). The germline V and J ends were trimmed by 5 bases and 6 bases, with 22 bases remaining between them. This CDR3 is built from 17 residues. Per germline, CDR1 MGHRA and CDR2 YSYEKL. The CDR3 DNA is TGCGCCAGCAGCGATTCACCAGAGGGGGGGCCTCCCGGGGAGCTGTTTTTT. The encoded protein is CASSDSPEGGPPGELFF.